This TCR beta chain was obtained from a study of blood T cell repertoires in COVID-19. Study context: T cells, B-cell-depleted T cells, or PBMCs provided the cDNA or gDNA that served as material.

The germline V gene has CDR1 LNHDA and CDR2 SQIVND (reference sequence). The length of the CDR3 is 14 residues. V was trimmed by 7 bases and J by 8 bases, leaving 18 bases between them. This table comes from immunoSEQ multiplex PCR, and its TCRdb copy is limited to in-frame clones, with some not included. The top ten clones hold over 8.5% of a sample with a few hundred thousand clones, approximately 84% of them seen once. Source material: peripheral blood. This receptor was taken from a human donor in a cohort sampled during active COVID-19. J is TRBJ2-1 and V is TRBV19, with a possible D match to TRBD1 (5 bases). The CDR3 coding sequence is TGTGCCAGTACCACTCTGGGGTTAGGGGATGAGCAGTTCTTC. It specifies CASTTLGLGDEQFF.